The clone carrying this T cell receptor beta chain was detected once. 13 Jbeta primers and 60 Vbeta primers were used for the PCR. Clones were read by immunoSEQ multiplex PCR, and TCRdb kept only the in-frame ones, dropping some. Of approximately 210,000 clones listed, 82% are singletons. The CDR3 has 15 residues. Trimming at V came to 5 bases and at J to 2 bases, leaving 8 bases not matched to a gene. Per germline, CDR1 SGDLS and CDR2 YYNGEE. These data originate in a study of cytomegalovirus exposure and HLA in healthy donors. The receptor was isolated from a man in his forties or fifties in good health and CMV-seropositive. The sample was PBMCs. The chain carries TRBV9 and TRBJ2-3; TRBD2 matches 7 bases. For the CDR3, the DNA is TGTGCCAGCAGTAAAGCGGGAACCTTCACAGATACGCAGTATTTT. This sequence encodes CASSKAGTFTDTQYF.